The clone carrying this T cell receptor beta chain was counted ten times or more. This sample is drawn from a study of human T cells and chemical hapten exposure. Sample time point: patch test 1, 2 weeks after DPC sensitization. Treatment reported: therapeutic diphenylcyclopropenone sensitization with weekly scalp DPC. TCRdb used MiXCR to reprocess the RACE reads, holding one entry per CDR3 protein. The sample contains around 160,000 distinct CDR3 sequences, roughly 14% of which appear only once. The sequencing here drew on whole blood, taken in connection with sensitization to the hapten diphenylcyclopropenone (DPC). The source of this sequence is a woman aged 30 to 39 with alopecia areata. Some clones in this sample may be carry-over from other donors' samples.

This CDR3 is CASSPRTSGGRDTQYF. The CDR3 DNA reads as TGTGCCAGCAGTCCTCGGACTAGCGGGGGGCGGGATACGCAGTATTTT. The chain has TRBV28 and TRBJ2-3, with 14 bases aligning to TRBD2. V lost 5 bases to trimming and J lost 6 bases; unmatched junction nucleotides: 7. Germline values: CDR1 MDHEN, CDR2 SYDVKM. The CDR3 covers 16 residues.